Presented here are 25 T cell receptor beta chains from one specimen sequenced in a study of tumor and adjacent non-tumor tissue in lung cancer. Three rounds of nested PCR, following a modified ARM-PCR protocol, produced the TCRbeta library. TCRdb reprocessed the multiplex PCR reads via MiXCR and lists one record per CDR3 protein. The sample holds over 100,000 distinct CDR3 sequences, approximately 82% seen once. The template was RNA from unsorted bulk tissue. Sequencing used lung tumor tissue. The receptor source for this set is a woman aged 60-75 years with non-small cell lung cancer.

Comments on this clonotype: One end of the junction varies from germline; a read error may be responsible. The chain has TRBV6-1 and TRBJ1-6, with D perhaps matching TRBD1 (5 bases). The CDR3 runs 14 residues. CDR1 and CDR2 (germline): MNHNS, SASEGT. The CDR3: CASSVTVNNSPLHF. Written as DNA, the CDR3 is TGTGCCAGTAGTGTGACAGTTAATAATTCACCCCTCCACTTT.

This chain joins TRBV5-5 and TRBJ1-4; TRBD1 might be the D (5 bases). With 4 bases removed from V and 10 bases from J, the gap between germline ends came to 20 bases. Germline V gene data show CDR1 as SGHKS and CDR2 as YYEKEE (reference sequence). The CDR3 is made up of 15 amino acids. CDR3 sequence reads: CASSPSQGEGGKLFF. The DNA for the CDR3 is TGTGCCAGCAGCCCGAGTCAGGGCGAGGGTGGAAAACTGTTTTTT. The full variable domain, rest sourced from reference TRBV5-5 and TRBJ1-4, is DAGVTQSPTHLIKTRGQQVTLRCSPISGHKSVSWYQQVLGQGPQFIFQYYEKEERGRGNFPDRFSARQFPNYSSELNVNALLLGDSALYLCASSPSQGEGGKLFFGSGTQLSVL.

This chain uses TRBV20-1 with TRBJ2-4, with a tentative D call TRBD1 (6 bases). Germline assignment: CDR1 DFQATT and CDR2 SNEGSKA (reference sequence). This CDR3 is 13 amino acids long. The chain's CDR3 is CSGTREAKNIQYF. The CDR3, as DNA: TGCAGCGGGACACGCGAAGCCAAAAACATTCAGTACTTC.

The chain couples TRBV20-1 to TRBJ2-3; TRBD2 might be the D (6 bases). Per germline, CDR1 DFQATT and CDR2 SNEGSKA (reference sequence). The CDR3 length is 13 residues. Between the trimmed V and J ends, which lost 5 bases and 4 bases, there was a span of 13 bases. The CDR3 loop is CSAGDSVPDTQYF. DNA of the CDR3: TGCAGTGCTGGGGACTCAGTTCCAGATACGCAGTATTTT.

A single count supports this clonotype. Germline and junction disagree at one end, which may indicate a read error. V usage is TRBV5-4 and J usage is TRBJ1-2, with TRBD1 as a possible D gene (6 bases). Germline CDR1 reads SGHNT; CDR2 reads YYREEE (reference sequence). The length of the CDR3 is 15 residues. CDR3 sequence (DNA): TGTACCAGCAGCAAACAACAGGGAGGTAGCTATGGCTACACCTTC. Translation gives CTSSKQQGGSYGYTF.

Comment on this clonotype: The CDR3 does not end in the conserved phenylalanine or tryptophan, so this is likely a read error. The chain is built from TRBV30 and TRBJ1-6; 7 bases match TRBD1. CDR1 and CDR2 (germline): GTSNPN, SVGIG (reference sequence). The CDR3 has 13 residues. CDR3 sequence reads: CVCTGEYNSPLHV. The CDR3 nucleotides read TGTGTCTGTACAGGGGAATATAATTCACCCCTCCACGTT.

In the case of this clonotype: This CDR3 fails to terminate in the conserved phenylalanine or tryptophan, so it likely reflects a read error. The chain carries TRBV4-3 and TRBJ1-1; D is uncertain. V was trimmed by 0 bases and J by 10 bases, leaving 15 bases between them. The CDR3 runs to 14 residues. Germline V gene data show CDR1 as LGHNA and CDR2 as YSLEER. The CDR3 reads CASSQDGEAWPAFS. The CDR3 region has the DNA TGCGCCAGCAGCCAAGATGGTGAAGCCTGGCCAGCTTTCTCT.

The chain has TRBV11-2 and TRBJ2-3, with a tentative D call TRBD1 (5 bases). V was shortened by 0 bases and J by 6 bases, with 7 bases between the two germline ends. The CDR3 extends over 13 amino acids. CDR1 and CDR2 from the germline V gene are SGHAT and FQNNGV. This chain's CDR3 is CASSLDRDDTQYF. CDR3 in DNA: TGTGCCAGCAGCTTAGACAGGGATGATACGCAGTATTTT.

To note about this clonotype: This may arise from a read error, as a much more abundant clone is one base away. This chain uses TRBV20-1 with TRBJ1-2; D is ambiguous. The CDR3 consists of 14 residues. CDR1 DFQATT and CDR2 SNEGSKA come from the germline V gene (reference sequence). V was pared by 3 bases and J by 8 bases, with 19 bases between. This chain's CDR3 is CSASDWVGSIGYTF. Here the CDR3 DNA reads TGCAGTGCTAGCGATTGGGTCGGGTCGATCGGCTACACCTTC.

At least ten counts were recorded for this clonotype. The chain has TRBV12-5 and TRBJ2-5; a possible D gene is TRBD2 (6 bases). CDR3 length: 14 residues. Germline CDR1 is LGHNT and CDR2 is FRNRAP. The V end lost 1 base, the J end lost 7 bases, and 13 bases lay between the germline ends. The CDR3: CASGLGPTGGTQYF. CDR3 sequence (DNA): TGTGCTAGTGGTTTGGGGCCCACCGGGGGGACCCAGTACTTC.

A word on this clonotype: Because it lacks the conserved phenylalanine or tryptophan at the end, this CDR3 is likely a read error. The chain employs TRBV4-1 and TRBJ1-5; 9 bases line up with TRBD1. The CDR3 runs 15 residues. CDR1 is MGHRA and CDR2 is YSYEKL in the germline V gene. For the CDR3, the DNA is TGCGCCAGGAGCCAAGGGACAGGGAGGACCCAGCCACAGCATTGT. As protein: CARSQGTGRTQPQHC.

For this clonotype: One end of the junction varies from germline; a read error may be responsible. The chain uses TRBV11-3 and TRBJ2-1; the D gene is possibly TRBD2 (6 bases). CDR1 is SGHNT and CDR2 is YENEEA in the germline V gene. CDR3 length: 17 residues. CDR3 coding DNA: TGTACCAGCGGCTTAGAATTGACTAGTGGGAGCCACAAAGAGCAGTTCTTC. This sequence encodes CTSGLELTSGSHKEQFF. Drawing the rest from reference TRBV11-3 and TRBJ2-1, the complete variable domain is EAGVVQSPRYKIIEKKQPVAFWCNPISGHNTLYWYLQNLGQGPELLIRYENEEAVDDSQLPKDRFSAERLKGVDSTLKIQPAELGDSAVYLCTSGLELTSGSHKEQFFGPGTRLTVL.

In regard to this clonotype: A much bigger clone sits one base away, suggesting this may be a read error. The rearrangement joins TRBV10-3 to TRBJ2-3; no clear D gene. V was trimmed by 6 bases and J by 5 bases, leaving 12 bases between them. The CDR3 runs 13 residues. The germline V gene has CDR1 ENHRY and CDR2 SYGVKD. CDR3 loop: CAIRDGYIDTQYF. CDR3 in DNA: TGTGCCATCAGGGACGGGTACATAGATACGCAGTATTTT.

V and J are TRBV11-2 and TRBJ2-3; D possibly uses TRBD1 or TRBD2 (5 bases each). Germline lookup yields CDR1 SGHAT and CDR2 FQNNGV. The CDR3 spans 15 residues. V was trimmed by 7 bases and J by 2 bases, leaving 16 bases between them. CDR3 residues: CASTAIGTATDTQYF. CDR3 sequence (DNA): TGTGCCAGCACGGCCATCGGGACGGCCACAGATACGCAGTATTTT.

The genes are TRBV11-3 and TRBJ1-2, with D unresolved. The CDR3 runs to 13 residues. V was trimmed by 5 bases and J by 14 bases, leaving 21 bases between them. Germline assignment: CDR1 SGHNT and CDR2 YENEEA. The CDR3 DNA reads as TGTGCCAGCAGCCCGACCTTAGAAACCGGGAGTACCTTC. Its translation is CASSPTLETGSTF.

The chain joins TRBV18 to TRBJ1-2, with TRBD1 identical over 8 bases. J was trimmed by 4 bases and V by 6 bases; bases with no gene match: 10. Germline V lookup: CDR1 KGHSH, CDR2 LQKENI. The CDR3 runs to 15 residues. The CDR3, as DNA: TGTGCCAGCTCGGAAAGACAGGGGTTGGGCTATGGCTACACCTTC. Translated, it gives CASSERQGLGYGYTF.

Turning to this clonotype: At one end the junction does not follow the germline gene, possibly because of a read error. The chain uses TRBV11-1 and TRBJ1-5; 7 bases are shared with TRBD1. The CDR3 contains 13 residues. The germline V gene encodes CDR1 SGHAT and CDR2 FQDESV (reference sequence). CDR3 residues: CASSLVEGGPQHF. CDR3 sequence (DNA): TGTGCCAGCAGCTTAGTCGAAGGGGGCCCCCAACATTTT.

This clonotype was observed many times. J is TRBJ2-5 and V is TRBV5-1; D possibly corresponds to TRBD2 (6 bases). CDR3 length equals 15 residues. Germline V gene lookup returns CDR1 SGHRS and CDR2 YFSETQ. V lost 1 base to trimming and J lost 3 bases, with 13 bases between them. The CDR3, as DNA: TGCGCCAGCAGCTTGTTGGGCAGGGAGGAAGAGACCCAGTACTTC. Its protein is CASSLLGREEETQYF.

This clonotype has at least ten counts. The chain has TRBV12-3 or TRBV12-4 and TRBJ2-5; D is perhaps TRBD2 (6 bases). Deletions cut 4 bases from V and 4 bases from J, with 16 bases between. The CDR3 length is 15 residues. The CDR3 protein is CASSWEDPGRETQYF. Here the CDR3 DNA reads TGTGCCAGCAGTTGGGAGGACCCCGGGAGAGAGACCCAGTACTTC.

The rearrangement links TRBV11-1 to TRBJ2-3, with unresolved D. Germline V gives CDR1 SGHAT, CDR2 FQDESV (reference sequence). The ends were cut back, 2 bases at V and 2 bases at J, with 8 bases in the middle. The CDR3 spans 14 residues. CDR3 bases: TGTGCCAGCAGCTTAATAGGAAACACAGATACGCAGTATTTT. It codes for CASSLIGNTDTQYF.

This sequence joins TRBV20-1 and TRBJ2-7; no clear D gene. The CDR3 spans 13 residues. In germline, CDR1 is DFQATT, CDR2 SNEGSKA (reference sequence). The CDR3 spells CSGLSVWLGEQYF. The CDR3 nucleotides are TGCAGCGGTTTGTCGGTATGGTTAGGCGAGCAGTACTTC.

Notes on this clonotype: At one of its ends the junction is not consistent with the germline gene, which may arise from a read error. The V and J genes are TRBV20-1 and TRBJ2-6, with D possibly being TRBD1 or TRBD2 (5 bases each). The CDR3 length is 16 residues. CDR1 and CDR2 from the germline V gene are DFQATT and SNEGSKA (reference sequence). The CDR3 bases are TGCAATGCGTCAATGAGGGGAATCTCTGGGGCCAACGTCCTAACTTTC. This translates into CNASMRGISGANVLTF.

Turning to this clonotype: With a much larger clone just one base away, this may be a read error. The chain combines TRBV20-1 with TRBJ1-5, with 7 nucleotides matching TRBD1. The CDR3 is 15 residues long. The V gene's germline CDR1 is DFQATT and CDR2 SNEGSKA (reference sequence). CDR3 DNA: TGCAGTGCTAGAGGGGGGCAGGGGGTGGCTCAGACCCAGCATTTT. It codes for CSARGGQGVAQTQHF.

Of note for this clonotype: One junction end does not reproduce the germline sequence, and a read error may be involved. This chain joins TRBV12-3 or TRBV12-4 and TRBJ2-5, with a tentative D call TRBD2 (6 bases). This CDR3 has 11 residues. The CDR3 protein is CASSRRESQYF. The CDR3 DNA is TGCGCCAGCAGCCGACGGGAGAGCCAGTACTTC.

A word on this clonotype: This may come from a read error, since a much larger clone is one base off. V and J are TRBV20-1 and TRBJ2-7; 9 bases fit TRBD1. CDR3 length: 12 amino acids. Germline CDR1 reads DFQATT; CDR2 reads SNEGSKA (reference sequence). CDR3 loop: CSAGTGGYEKYF. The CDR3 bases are TGCAGTGCTGGAACAGGGGGCTACGAGAAGTACTTC.